Each of the 18 T cell receptor beta chains below was sequenced from the same sample in a study of memory CD4+ T cells and cytomegalovirus serostatus. The sort gate was single viable CD3+CD4+CD8-CD45RO+ cells for memory CD4+ T cells. Clones were read by immunoSEQ multiplex PCR, and TCRdb kept only the in-frame ones, dropping some. The sample has under 55,000 clones, about 78% seen once; the top ten hold about 0.64%. The sequenced sample consisted of memory CD4+ T cells from blood. These receptors came from an adult in good health and CMV-seronegative.

The rearrangement joins TRBV29-1 to TRBJ2-7, with 8 bases identical to TRBD1. Germline trimming cut 4 bases from V and 6 bases from J; bases unmatched to any gene: 5. The germline gives CDR1 SQVTM, CDR2 ANQGSEA. The CDR3 sequence is 12 residues long. DNA of the CDR3: TGCAGCGTTGCCAGGGGGCAGGGCGAGCAGTACTTC. Amino acids: CSVARGQGEQYF.

CDR3 protein: CASSLVAGGSSYNEQFF. DNA for the CDR3: TGCGCCAGCAGCTTGGTAGCGGGAGGCTCCTCCTACAATGAGCAGTTCTTC. V usage is TRBV5-1 and J usage is TRBJ2-1, with 10 bases fitting TRBD2. Losses at the gene ends were 0 bases for V and 0 bases for J; bases not matched to a gene: 3. Germline values: CDR1 SGHRS, CDR2 YFSETQ. This CDR3 is built from 17 residues. The whole variable domain, filled in from reference TRBV5-1 and TRBJ2-1, reads KAGVTQTPRYLIKTRGQQVTLSCSPISGHRSVSWYQQTPGQGLQFLFEYFSETQRNKGNFPGRFSGRQFSNSRSEMNVSTLELGDSALYLCASSLVAGGSSYNEQFFGPGTRLTVL.

V is TRBV27 and J is TRBJ2-7; D may be TRBD2 (6 bases). Germline-derived CDR1 and CDR2 are MNHEY and SMNVEV (reference sequence). The CDR3 covers 14 residues. The germline V and J ends were trimmed by 5 bases and 7 bases, with 18 bases remaining between them. The CDR3 nucleotides are TGTGCCAGCAGTGGGGCATTTCCTGGAGGGGAGCAGTACTTC. Residues: CASSGAFPGGEQYF.

The chain employs TRBV27 and TRBJ1-5, with D perhaps matching TRBD1 (5 bases). CDR3 length: 15 residues. Germline assignment: CDR1 MNHEY and CDR2 SMNVEV (reference sequence). V gave up 7 bases and J gave up 0 bases, with 13 bases separating them. The CDR3 spells CASKDILYSNQPQHF. CDR3 DNA sequence: TGTGCCAGCAAGGACATATTATATAGCAATCAGCCCCAGCATTTT.

The V and J genes are TRBV7-6 and TRBJ1-3, with unresolved D. This CDR3 is built from 16 residues. The V end was cut by 0 bases, the J end by 0 bases, with 9 bases between. Germline CDR1 and CDR2: SGHVS and FNYEAQ. The CDR3 DNA sequence: TGTGCCAGCAGCTTAGCATCGGCAGCCTCTGGAAACACCATATATTTT. Protein sequence: CASSLASAASGNTIYF.

The rearrangement links TRBV7-9 to TRBJ1-3; TRBD1 is a possible D gene (5 bases). The germline gives CDR1 SEHNR, CDR2 FQNEAQ (reference sequence). The CDR3 spans 15 residues. Between the trimmed V and J ends, which lost 0 bases and 4 bases, there was a span of 10 bases. CDR3 sequence (DNA): TGTGCCAGCAGCTTAGCAGCAGGGTTAGGAAACACCATATATTTT. Amino acids: CASSLAAGLGNTIYF.

This clone was recorded only once. The chain uses TRBV5-4 and TRBJ2-3, with 7 positions matching TRBD2. Germline V gene sequence: CDR1 SGHNT, CDR2 YYREEE (reference sequence). With V trimmed by 4 bases and J by 1 base, 12 bases remained unmatched. The CDR3 extends over 17 amino acids. The CDR3 sequence is CASSPSHRAGGTDTQYF. The CDR3 DNA follows: TGTGCCAGCAGCCCCTCGCATCGGGCGGGAGGCACAGATACGCAGTATTTT.

This rearrangement joins TRBV28 to TRBJ2-1, with D unresolved. CDR1 is MDHEN, CDR2 SYDVKM, per germline. This CDR3 has 12 residues. V was clipped by 5 bases and J by 10 bases, with 12 bases between them. The DNA of the CDR3 is TGTGCCAGCAGTGTAGGGTTATTGGAGCAGTTCTTC. The encoded protein is CASSVGLLEQFF.

This clone showed up just a few times. The CDR3 region has the DNA TGTGCCAGCACCCCGAATGATTGGTCAAGGACTGAAGCTTTCTTT. Translated, it gives CASTPNDWSRTEAFF. The chain employs TRBV28 and TRBJ1-1; no reliable D call. Between the trimmed V and J ends, which lost 7 bases and 5 bases, there was a span of 20 bases. Germline V gives CDR1 MDHEN, CDR2 SYDVKM. This CDR3 has 15 residues. The variable domain in full, completed from reference TRBV28 and TRBJ1-1, reads DVKVTQSSRYLVKRTGEKVFLECVQDMDHENMFWYRQDPGLGLRLIYFSYDVKMKEKGDIPEGYSVSREKKERFSLILESASTNQTSMYLCASTPNDWSRTEAFFGQGTRLTVV.

This chain links TRBV2 with TRBJ1-5; 10 bases are a match to TRBD1. This CDR3 spans 16 amino acids. Germline V lookup: CDR1 SNHLY, CDR2 FYNNEI. The junction had 5 bases not matched to a gene; V was cut back by 3 bases and J by 3 bases. CDR3 in DNA: TGTGCCAGCAGTGATGGGGACAGGGGACCCAATCAGCCCCAGCATTTT. As protein: CASSDGDRGPNQPQHF.

In this sample, this clone turned up a few times. V and J are TRBV19 and TRBJ1-5, with 7 nucleotides matching TRBD1. With V trimmed by 4 bases and J by 4 bases, 13 bases remained unmatched. This CDR3 is built from 17 residues. Germline lookup yields CDR1 LNHDA and CDR2 SQIVND (reference sequence). Here the CDR3 reads CASSTETGPWENQPQHF. CDR3 nucleotides: TGTGCCAGTAGTACCGAGACAGGGCCTTGGGAAAATCAGCCCCAGCATTTT.

The chain uses TRBV28 and TRBJ1-2; 10 bases line up with TRBD1. CDR3 length: 14 residues. After removal of 7 bases from V and 7 bases from J, the junction contained 9 bases not matched to a gene. Per the germline V gene, CDR1 is MDHEN and CDR2 is SYDVKM. CDR3 amino acids: CASTPGQGLGGYTF. In DNA, the CDR3 is TGTGCCAGCACCCCGGGACAGGGGCTGGGTGGCTACACCTTC.

The genes are TRBV29-1 and TRBJ2-1; 12 bases are a match to TRBD1. The J segment lost 8 bases and the V segment lost 8 bases, leaving 10 bases of the junction unmatched. This CDR3 contains 14 residues. The germline gives CDR1 SQVTM, CDR2 ANQGSEA. In DNA, the CDR3 is TGCAGCATCTACCGGGACAGGGGGCCGGATGAGCAGTTCTTC. It translates to CSIYRDRGPDEQFF.

This chain joins TRBV13 and TRBJ2-7; D not certain. Germline V lookup: CDR1 PRHDT, CDR2 FYEKMQ (reference sequence). Trimming left V 2 bases short and J 3 bases short, with 5 bases between. The CDR3 is 12 amino acids. CDR3 amino acids: CASSLHNYEQYF. CDR3 DNA: TGTGCCAGCAGCTTACATAACTACGAGCAGTACTTC.

The chain is built from TRBV10-3 and TRBJ2-1; D ambiguous. Germline loops: CDR1 ENHRY, CDR2 SYGVKD. The CDR3 runs 15 residues. Trimming stripped 0 bases from V and 3 bases from J, with 9 bases between. CDR3 region: CAISESLNGYNEQFF. The CDR3 nucleotides are TGTGCCATCAGTGAGTCCCTCAACGGCTACAATGAGCAGTTCTTC.

This CDR3 reads CASSPDRAVINTEAFF. CDR3 nucleotide sequence: TGTGCCAGCAGCCCCGACAGGGCGGTGATAAACACTGAAGCTTTCTTT. The chain carries TRBV11-1 and TRBJ1-1; 7 bases line up with TRBD1. The V gene's germline CDR1 is SGHAT and CDR2 FQDESV (reference sequence). With V trimmed by 5 bases and J by 2 bases, 11 bases remained unmatched. The CDR3 runs 16 residues.

The chain carries TRBV4-2 and TRBJ2-3, with D perhaps TRBD1 or TRBD2 (5 bases each). The CDR3 is made up of 16 amino acids. Germline CDR1 LGHNA, CDR2 YNFKEQ. V was trimmed by 1 base and J by 2 bases, leaving 13 bases between them. The CDR3 sequence is CASSQGGPFPTDTQYF. In DNA, the CDR3 is TGTGCCAGCAGCCAAGGGGGACCCTTCCCCACAGATACGCAGTATTTT.

V usage is TRBV5-6 and J usage is TRBJ2-1; 8 positions agree with TRBD2. Germline loops: CDR1 SGHDT, CDR2 YYEEEE. The J segment lost 5 bases and the V segment lost 1 base, leaving 8 bases of the junction unmatched. The CDR3 sequence is 16 residues long. Written as DNA, the CDR3 is TGTGCCAGCAGCTTGTGGGGGACTAGGGTTCACAATGAGCAGTTCTTC. It encodes CASSLWGTRVHNEQFF.